A selection of T cell receptor beta chains follows, all from one sample in a study of blood T cell repertoires in COVID-19. Sequenced by immunoSEQ multiplex PCR; TCRdb stores in-frame clones only, minus some. The table lists 200,000 to 250,000 clones, 65% to 85% of them singletons, with approximately 6.6% in the top ten. The sequenced sample was PBMCs or T cells enriched from blood (not recorded which). These TCRs come from a woman between 40 and 50 years old who had recovered from COVID-19. The CDR3 runs from the conserved cysteine through the conserved F or W. The D gene is left open where the match is weak. Clone size is stated in some rows and not others, as once, few, many or a class when expanded.

CAISAGQGPMNTEAFF TGTGCCATCAGTGCCGGACAGGGACCGATGAACACTGAAGCTTTCTTT TRBD1 TRBV10-3 NA TRBJ1-1
CASSHFQGFGYTF TGTGCCAGCAGCCATTTTCAGGGCTTCGGCTACACCTTC NA TRBV3-1/TRBV3-2 NA TRBJ1-2
CASSTGQGITSGANVLTF TGTGCCAGTAGTACCGGACAGGGTATTACCTCTGGGGCCAACGTCCTGACTTTC TRBD1 TRBV19 NA TRBJ2-6
CASRTRQGALPEQFF TGTGCCAGCAGAACAAGACAGGGGGCCCTCCCTGAGCAGTTCTTC TRBD1 TRBV2 NA TRBJ2-1
CASSPGGLAGHTQYF TGTGCCAGCAGCCCCGGGGGTCTAGCGGGACATACGCAGTATTTT TRBD2 TRBV11-3 NA TRBJ2-3
CASSEGGDYTNEQFF TGTGCCAGCAGTGAGGGAGGGGACTATACCAATGAGCAGTTCTTC TRBD2 TRBV5-4 NA TRBJ2-1
CASSQEQGTYYEQYF TGTGCCAGCAGCCAAGAACAGGGGACTTACTACGAGCAGTACTTC NA TRBV3-1/TRBV3-2 NA TRBJ2-7
CASSPGLAENNEQFF TGCGCCAGCAGCCCGGGACTAGCGGAGAACAATGAGCAGTTCTTC TRBD2 TRBV4-1 NA TRBJ2-1
CASSLGIEFPQETQYF TGCGCCAGCAGCTTGGGTATAGAGTTCCCCCAAGAGACCCAGTACTTC NA TRBV5-1 once TRBJ2-5
CASISAGGEGGYGYTF TGTGCCAGCATTTCGGCAGGAGGGGAGGGAGGCTATGGCTACACCTTC NA TRBV28 NA TRBJ1-2
CASSFAGDIWFF TGTGCCAGCAGCTTTGCAGGGGATATCTGGTTCTTC NA TRBV7-8 NA TRBJ2-1
CASSLGGTGGMNTEAFF TGCGCCAGCAGCTTGGGGGGGACAGGCGGAATGAACACTGAAGCTTTCTTT TRBD1 TRBV5-1 NA TRBJ1-1
CASTPARGSTEAFF TGTGCCAGCACCCCGGCGCGGGGGAGCACTGAAGCTTTCTTT NA TRBV3-1/TRBV3-2 NA TRBJ1-1
CAWSGGRNQPQHF TGTGCCTGGAGTGGGGGGCGCAATCAGCCCCAGCATTTT NA TRBV30 NA TRBJ1-5
CASSSHRLLIYGYTF TGTGCCAGCAGCTCACACCGTCTCCTTATCTATGGCTACACCTTC NA TRBV5-4 NA TRBJ1-2
CASLPGLVNEQFF TGTGCCTCCCTTCCGGGACTAGTCAATGAGCAGTTCTTC TRBD2 TRBV7-9 few TRBJ2-1
CASSATTTSGYYEQYF TGTGCCAGCAGCGCCACTACGACTAGCGGCTACTACGAGCAGTACTTC TRBD2 TRBV7-2 NA TRBJ2-7
CASSLDPGNNEQFF TGTGCCAGCAGCTTGGATCCAGGGAACAATGAGCAGTTCTTC NA TRBV5-4 NA TRBJ2-1
CASSDRLGFFTDTQYF TGTGCCAGCAGTGACCGACTAGGGTTTTTCACAGATACGCAGTATTTT NA TRBV2 NA TRBJ2-3
CSVRGAGEKLFF TGCAGCGTCCGTGGGGCAGGTGAAAAACTGTTTTTT NA TRBV29-1 few TRBJ1-4
CASSESVTGYNEQFF TGTGCCAGCAGTGAATCGGTCACGGGGTACAATGAGCAGTTCTTC NA TRBV25-1 NA TRBJ2-1
CASSKAGQVSSGNTIYF TGTGCCAGCAGCAAAGCTGGGCAGGTAAGCTCTGGAAACACCATATATTTT NA TRBV21-1 NA TRBJ1-3
CASSWTSGDYNEQFF TGTGCCAGCAGCTGGACTAGCGGGGACTACAATGAGCAGTTCTTC TRBD2 TRBV7-2 NA TRBJ2-1
CASMAGTYNSPLHF TGTGCCAGTATGGCGGGAACCTATAATTCACCCCTCCACTTT NA TRBV19 NA TRBJ1-6
CAWSVSGRGETQYF TGTGCCTGGAGTGTAAGCGGGAGAGGGGAGACCCAGTACTTC TRBD2 TRBV30 NA TRBJ2-5
CASSTWTSFSQETQYF TGTGCCAGCAGCACCTGGACTAGCTTTAGTCAAGAGACCCAGTACTTC TRBD2 TRBV7-2 few TRBJ2-5
CSASDPSAAGLYEQYF TGCAGTGCTAGTGATCCCTCTGCGGCGGGACTCTACGAGCAGTACTTC NA TRBV20-1 NA TRBJ2-7
CAISGAGRGNEQFF TGTGCCATCAGTGGAGCGGGAAGGGGCAATGAGCAGTTCTTC TRBD2 TRBV10-3 NA TRBJ2-1
CASTRTSGEETQYF TGTGCCAGTACCAGGACTAGTGGGGAAGAGACCCAGTACTTC TRBD2 TRBV19 NA TRBJ2-5
CASSYSRDTEAFF TGTGCCAGCAGTTACAGCAGGGACACTGAAGCTTTCTTT NA TRBV6-2/TRBV6-3 NA TRBJ1-1
CASSQDWVGTKNLYGYTF TGCGCCAGCAGCCAAGATTGGGTCGGGACTAAAAATCTCTATGGCTACACCTTC NA TRBV4-1 once TRBJ1-2
CASSMTGLSEKLFF TGTGCCAGCAGCATGACAGGATTGAGTGAAAAACTGTTTTTT NA TRBV7-9 NA TRBJ1-4
CASSFGNTEAFF TGTGCCAGCAGCTTCGGGAACACTGAAGCTTTCTTT NA TRBV28 NA TRBJ1-1
CASSRDRGYQETQYF TGCGCCAGCAGCCGGGACAGGGGCTACCAAGAGACCCAGTACTTC TRBD1 TRBV5-1 NA TRBJ2-5
CASSLRQYTGELFF TGTGCCAGCAGTCTCAGACAGTACACCGGGGAGCTGTTTTTT NA TRBV28 NA TRBJ2-2
CASSYLQGYQPQHF TGTGCCAGCAGTTACCTACAGGGGTATCAGCCCCAGCATTTT TRBD1 TRBV6-2/TRBV6-3 NA TRBJ1-5
CASGLGVGNTEAFF TGTGCTAGTGGTTTAGGGGTTGGGAACACTGAAGCTTTCTTT NA TRBV12-5 NA TRBJ1-1
CASSGRTGTNEQFF TGTGCCAGCAGTGGTAGGACAGGGACCAATGAGCAGTTCTTC TRBD1 TRBV2 NA TRBJ2-1
CASRVDSGANYGYTF TGTGCCAGCAGGGTCGACAGTGGCGCGAACTATGGCTACACCTTC NA TRBV5-4 NA TRBJ1-2
CASRPGVDYGYTF TGTGCCAGCAGACCAGGGGTTGACTATGGCTACACCTTC NA TRBV28 NA TRBJ1-2
CASSPRGF TGTGCCAGCAGCCCCCGGGGCTTT NA TRBV7-8 NA TRBJ1-1
CASSESRTSGRSEQYF TGCGCCAGCAGTGAGTCGAGGACTAGCGGGAGAAGCGAGCAGTACTTC TRBD2 TRBV10-1 NA TRBJ2-7
CATSDVTSGRNEQFF TGTGCCACCAGTGATGTCACTAGCGGGAGAAATGAGCAGTTCTTC TRBD2 TRBV24-1 NA TRBJ2-1
CASSLAGEGDTQYF TGTGCCAGCAGCTTAGCGGGAGAGGGAGATACGCAGTATTTT NA TRBV7-2 NA TRBJ2-3
CASTRARDGGYTF TGTGCCAGCACCCGAGCGAGGGATGGAGGCTACACCTTC NA TRBV6-5 NA TRBJ1-2
CASSFTEYNEQFF TGTGCCAGCAGCTTTACGGAGTACAATGAGCAGTTCTTC NA TRBV5-4 many TRBJ2-1
CASSTGQGNTIYF TGTGCCAGCTCTACGGGACAGGGAAACACCATATATTTT TRBD1 TRBV18 NA TRBJ1-3
CAISDGGLNQPQHF TGTGCCATCAGCGACGGGGGGTTAAATCAGCCCCAGCATTTT NA TRBV10-3 NA TRBJ1-5
CATSRQGANEQYF TGTGCCACCTCGAGACAGGGGGCTAACGAGCAGTACTTC TRBD1 TRBV10-3 NA TRBJ2-7
CSAREGGEQYF TGCAGTGCTAGAGAGGGGGGAGAGCAGTACTTC NA TRBV20-1 NA TRBJ2-7
CASSVDSSGNTIYF TGTGCCAGCAGCGTAGACAGTTCTGGAAACACCATATATTTT NA TRBV9 NA TRBJ1-3